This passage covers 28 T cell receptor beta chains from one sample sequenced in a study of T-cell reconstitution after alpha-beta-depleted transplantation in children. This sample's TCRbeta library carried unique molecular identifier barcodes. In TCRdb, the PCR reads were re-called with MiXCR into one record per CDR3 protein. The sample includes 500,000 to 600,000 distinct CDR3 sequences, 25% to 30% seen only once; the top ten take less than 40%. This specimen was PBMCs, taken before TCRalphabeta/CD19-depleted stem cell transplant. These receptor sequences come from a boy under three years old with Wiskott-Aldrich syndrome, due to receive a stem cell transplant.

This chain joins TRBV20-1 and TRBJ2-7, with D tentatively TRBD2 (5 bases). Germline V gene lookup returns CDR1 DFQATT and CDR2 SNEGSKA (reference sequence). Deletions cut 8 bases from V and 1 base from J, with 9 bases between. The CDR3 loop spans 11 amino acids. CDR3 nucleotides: TGCAGTTCCAAGCGGTCCTACGAGCAGTACTTC. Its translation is CSSKRSYEQYF.

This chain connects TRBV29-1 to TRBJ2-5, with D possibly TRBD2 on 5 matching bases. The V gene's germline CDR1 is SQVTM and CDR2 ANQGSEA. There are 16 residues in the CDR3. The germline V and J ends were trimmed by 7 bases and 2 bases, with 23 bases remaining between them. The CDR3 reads CSGLLVKAETQETQYF. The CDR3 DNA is TGCAGCGGACTCTTGGTCAAAGCGGAGACTCAAGAGACCCAGTACTTC.

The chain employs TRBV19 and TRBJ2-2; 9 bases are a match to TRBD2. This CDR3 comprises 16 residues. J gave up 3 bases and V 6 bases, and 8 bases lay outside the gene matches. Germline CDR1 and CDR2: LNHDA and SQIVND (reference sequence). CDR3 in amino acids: CASRDLSGRDTGELFF. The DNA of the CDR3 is TGTGCCAGTAGAGATCTTAGCGGGAGAGACACCGGGGAGCTGTTTTTT.

Written as DNA, the CDR3 is TGTGCCACCAGACACGGGACGGCATCCTACGAGCAGTACTTC. This encodes CATRHGTASYEQYF. The chain carries TRBV27 and TRBJ2-7; either TRBD1 or TRBD2 may fit D (5 bases each). CDR3 length: 14 residues. V lost 10 bases and J lost 1, with 17 bases in between. Germline values: CDR1 MNHEY, CDR2 SMNVEV (reference sequence).

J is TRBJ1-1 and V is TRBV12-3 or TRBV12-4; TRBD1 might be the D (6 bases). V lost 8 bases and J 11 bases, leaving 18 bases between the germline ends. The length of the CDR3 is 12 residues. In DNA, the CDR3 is TGTGCCAGCGGCTTTAGTCAGGGGCAGGCTTTCTTT. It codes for CASGFSQGQAFF.

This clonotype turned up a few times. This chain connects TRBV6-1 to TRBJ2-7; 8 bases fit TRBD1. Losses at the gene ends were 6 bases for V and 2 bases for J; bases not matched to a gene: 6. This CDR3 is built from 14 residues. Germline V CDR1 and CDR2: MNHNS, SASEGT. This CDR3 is CASRTLTGAYEQYF. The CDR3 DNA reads TGTGCCAGCAGGACCCTGACAGGGGCCTACGAGCAGTACTTC.

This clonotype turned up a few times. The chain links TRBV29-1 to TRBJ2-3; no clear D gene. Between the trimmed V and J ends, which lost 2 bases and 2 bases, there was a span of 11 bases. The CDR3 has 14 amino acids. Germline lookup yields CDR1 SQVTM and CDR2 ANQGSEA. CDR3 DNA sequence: TGCAGCGTTGAACGCAAGCGTCTCACAGATACGCAGTATTTT. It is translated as CSVERKRLTDTQYF.

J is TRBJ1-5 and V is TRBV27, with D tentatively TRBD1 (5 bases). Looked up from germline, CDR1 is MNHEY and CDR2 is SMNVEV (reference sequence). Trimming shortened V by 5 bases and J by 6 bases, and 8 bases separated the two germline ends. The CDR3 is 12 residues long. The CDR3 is CASSTGVQPQHF. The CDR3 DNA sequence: TGTGCCAGCAGTACGGGGGTTCAGCCCCAGCATTTT.

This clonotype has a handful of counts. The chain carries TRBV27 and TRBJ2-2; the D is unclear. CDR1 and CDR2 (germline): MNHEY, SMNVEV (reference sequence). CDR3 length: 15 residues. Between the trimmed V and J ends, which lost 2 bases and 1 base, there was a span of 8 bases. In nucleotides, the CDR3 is TGTGCCAGCAGTTTAAGGTCGGGGAACACCGGGGAGCTGTTTTTT. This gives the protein CASSLRSGNTGELFF.

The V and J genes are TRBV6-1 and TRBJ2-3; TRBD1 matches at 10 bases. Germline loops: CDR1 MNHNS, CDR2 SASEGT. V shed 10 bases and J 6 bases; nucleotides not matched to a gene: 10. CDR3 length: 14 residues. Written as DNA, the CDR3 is TGTGCCACCGCCGACAGGGGGCGCAGCGATACGCAGTATTTT. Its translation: CATADRGRSDTQYF.

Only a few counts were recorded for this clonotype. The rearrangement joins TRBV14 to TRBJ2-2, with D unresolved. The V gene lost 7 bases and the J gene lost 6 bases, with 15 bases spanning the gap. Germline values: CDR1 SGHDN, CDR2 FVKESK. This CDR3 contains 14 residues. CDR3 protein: CASTSKNVAGELFF. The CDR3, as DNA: TGTGCCAGCACCTCCAAGAACGTCGCCGGGGAGCTGTTTTTT.

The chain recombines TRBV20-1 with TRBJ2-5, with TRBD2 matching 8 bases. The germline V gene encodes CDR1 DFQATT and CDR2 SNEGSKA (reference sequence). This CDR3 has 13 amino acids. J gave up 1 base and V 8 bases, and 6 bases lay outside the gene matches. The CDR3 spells CSSREGPQETQYF. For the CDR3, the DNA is TGCAGTTCACGGGAGGGCCCCCAAGAGACCCAGTACTTC.

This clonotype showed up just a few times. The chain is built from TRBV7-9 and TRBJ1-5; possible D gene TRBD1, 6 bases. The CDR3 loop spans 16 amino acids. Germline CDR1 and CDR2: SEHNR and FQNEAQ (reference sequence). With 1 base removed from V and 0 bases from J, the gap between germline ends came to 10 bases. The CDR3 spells CASSLGTADSNQPQHF. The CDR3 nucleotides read TGTGCCAGCAGCTTAGGGACAGCGGATAGCAATCAGCCCCAGCATTTT.

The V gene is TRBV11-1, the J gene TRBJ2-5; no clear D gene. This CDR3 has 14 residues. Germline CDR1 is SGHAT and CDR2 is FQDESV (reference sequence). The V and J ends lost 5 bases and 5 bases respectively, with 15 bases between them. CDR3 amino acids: CASSAEVESETQYF. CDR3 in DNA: TGTGCCAGCAGCGCCGAAGTGGAGTCGGAGACCCAGTACTTC.

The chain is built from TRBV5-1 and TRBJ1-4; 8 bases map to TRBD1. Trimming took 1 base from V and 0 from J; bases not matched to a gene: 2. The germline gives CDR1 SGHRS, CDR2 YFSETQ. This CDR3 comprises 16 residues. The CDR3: CASSLTGGATNEKLFF. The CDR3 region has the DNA TGCGCCAGCAGCTTGACAGGGGGAGCAACTAATGAAAAACTGTTTTTT.

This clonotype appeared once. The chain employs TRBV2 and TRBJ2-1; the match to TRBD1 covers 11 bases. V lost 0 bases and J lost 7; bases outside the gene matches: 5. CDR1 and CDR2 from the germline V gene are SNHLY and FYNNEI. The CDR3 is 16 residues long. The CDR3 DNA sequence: TGTGCCAGCAGTGAAGCGGGACAGGGGGAGGATAATGAGCAGTTCTTC. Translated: CASSEAGQGEDNEQFF.

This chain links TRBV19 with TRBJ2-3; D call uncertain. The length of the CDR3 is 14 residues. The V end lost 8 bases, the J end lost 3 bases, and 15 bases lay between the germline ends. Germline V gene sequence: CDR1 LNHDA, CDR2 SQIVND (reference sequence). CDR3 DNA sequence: TGTGCCAGTTCGGTGGATCTGACTACAGATACGCAGTATTTT. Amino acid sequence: CASSVDLTTDTQYF.

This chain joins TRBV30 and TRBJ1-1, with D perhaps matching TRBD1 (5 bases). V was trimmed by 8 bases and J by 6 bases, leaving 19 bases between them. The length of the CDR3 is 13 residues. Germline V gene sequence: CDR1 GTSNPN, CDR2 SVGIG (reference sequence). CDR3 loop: CAGGASRDSEAFF. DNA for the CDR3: TGTGCCGGGGGAGCATCCAGGGACTCTGAAGCTTTCTTT.

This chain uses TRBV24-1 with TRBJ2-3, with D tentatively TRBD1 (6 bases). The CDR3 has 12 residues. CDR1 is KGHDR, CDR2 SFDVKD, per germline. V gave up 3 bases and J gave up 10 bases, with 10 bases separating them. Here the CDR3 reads CATSDQGSPQYF. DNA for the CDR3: TGTGCCACCAGTGATCAGGGGAGTCCGCAGTATTTT.

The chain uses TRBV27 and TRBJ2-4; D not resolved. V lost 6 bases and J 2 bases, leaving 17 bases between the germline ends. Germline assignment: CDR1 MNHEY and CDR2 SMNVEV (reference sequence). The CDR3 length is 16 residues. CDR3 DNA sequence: TGTGCCAGCAGCCTAGGCCGGGTTGCGACCAAAAACATTCAGTACTTC. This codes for CASSLGRVATKNIQYF.

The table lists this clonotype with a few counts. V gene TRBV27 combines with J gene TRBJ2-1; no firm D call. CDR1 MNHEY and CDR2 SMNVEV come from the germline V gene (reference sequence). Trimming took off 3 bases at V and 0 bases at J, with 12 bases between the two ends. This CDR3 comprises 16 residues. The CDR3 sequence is CASSFAASSSYNEQFF. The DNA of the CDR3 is TGTGCCAGCAGTTTTGCGGCGTCCTCCTCCTACAATGAGCAGTTCTTC.

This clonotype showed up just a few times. The CDR3 is CASRASGSAIFYNEQFF. Here the CDR3 DNA reads TGCGCCAGCAGGGCTAGCGGGAGTGCCATATTCTACAATGAGCAGTTCTTC. The gene calls are TRBV5-1 and TRBJ2-1, with 10 bases matching TRBD2. The CDR3 totals 17 residues. J lost 3 bases, V lost 5 bases, and 11 bases had no gene match. The germline V gene has CDR1 SGHRS and CDR2 YFSETQ.

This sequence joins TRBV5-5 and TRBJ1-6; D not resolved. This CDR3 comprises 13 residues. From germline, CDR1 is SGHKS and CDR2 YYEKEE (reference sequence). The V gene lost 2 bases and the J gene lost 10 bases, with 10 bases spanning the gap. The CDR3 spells CASSFSRNSPLHF. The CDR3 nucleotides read TGTGCCAGCAGCTTTTCCAGGAACTCACCCCTCCACTTT.

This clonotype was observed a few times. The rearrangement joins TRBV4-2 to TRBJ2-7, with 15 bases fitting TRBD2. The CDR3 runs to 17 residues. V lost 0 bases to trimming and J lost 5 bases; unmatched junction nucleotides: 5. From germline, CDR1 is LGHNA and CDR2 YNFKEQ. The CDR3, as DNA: TGTGCCAGCAGCCAAGAGGGACTAGCGGGAGGTTTTGACGAGCAGTACTTC. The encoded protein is CASSQEGLAGGFDEQYF.

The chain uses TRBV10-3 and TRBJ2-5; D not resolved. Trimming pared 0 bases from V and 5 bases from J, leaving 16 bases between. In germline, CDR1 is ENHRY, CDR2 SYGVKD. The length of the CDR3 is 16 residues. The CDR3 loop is CAISESAFLNGETQYF. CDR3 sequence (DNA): TGTGCCATCAGTGAGTCGGCGTTTCTAAACGGGGAGACCCAGTACTTC.

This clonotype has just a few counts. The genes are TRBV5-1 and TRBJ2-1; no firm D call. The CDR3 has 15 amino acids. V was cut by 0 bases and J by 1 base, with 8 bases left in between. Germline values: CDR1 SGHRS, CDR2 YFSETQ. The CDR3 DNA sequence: TGCGCCAGCAGCTTGGTTTGGACGTCCTACAATGAGCAGTTCTTC. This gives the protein CASSLVWTSYNEQFF.

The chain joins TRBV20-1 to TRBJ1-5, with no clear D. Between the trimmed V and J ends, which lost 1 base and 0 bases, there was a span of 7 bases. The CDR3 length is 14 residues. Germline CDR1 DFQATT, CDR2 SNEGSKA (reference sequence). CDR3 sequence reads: CSARVDYSNQPQHF. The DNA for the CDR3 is TGCAGTGCTAGAGTGGACTATAGCAATCAGCCCCAGCATTTT.

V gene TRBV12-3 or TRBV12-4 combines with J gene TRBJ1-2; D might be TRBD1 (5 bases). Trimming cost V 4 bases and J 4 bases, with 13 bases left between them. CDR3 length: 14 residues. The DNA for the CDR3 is TGTGCCAGCAGTTCCGCAGAGGGGTTCTATGGCTACACCTTC. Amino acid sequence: CASSSAEGFYGYTF.